This T cell receptor (beta chain) is drawn from a study of read filtering for tumor transcriptome and immune sequencing. Study results and limitations: Sorted CD138-negative bone marrow cells were not purified T cells. Even smaller IR-seq throughput identified most shared clonotypes.

Every patient had bone marrow sampled while the disease was active. Molecular barcoded adaptors covering alpha/delta and beta/gamma chains were used on about 390 ng RNA. TCRdb re-derived calls from the reads in MiXCR, one entry per CDR3 protein. The sample records over 50,000 distinct CDR3 sequences, roughly a fifth being singletons. In its sample, this clonotype was seen many times. The target antigen is unknown. This CDR3 region has 11 residues. Trimming took off 7 bases at V and 6 bases at J, with 8 bases between the two ends. The chain couples TRBV12-3 or TRBV12-4 to TRBJ2-3; D unresolved. Material: a population of CD138-negative cells sorted from bone marrow. The clonotype was recovered from a donor aged 40 or over with multiple myeloma. CDR3 bases: TGTGCCAGCACCCTAGGCGATACGCAGTATTTT. Translated, it gives CASTLGDTQYF.